This T cell receptor (beta chain) was recovered during a study of shared clonotypes between healthy human individuals. Sequencing was performed with immunoSEQ multiplex PCR; in TCRdb, only in-frame clones are kept and a portion is missing. Among a few million clones listed, 90% to 95% were seen once. This CDR3 has 17 amino acids. With 4 bases clipped from V and 2 bases from J, the junction kept 9 bases outside the gene matches. The V gene's germline CDR1 is SGHRS and CDR2 YFSETQ. The origin of this receptor is a young man in good health. Some clones in this sample may be carry-over from other donors' samples. The sample taken for sequencing was naive CD4+ T cells from PBMCs. Subset indicated: CD45RA+ positively selected. The rearrangement uses TRBV5-1 and TRBJ1-3, with 10 bases aligning to TRBD1. CDR3 DNA: TGCGCCAGCAGCATACGACCGGGACAGGGGACTGGAAACACCATATATTTT. This encodes CASSIRPGQGTGNTIYF. The full variable domain, rest sourced from reference TRBV5-1 and TRBJ1-3, is KAGVTQTPRYLIKTRGQQVTLSCSPISGHRSVSWYQQTPGQGLQFLFEYFSETQRNKGNFPGRFSGRQFSNSRSEMNVSTLELGDSALYLCASSIRPGQGTGNTIYFGEGSWLTVV.